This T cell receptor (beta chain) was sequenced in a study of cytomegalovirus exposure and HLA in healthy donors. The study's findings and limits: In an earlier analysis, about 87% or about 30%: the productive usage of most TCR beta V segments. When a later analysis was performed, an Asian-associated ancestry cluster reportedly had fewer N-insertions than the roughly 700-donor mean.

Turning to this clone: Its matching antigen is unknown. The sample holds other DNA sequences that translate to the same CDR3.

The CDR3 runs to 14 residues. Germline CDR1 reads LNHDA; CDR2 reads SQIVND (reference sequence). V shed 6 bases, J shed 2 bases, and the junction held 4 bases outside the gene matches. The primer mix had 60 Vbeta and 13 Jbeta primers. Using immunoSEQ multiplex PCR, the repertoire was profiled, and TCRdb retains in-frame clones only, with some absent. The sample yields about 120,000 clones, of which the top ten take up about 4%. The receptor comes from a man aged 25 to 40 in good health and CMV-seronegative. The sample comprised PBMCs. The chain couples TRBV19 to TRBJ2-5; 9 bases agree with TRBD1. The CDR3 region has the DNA TGTGCCAGTAGCCCCGGGACAGGGCAAGAGACCCAGTACTTC. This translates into CASSPGTGQETQYF. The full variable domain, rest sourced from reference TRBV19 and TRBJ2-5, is DGGITQSPKYLFRKEGQNVTLSCEQNLNHDAMYWYRQDPGQGLRLIYYSQIVNDFQKGDIAEGYSVSREKKESFPLTVTSAQKNPTAFYLCASSPGTGQETQYFGPGTRLLVL.